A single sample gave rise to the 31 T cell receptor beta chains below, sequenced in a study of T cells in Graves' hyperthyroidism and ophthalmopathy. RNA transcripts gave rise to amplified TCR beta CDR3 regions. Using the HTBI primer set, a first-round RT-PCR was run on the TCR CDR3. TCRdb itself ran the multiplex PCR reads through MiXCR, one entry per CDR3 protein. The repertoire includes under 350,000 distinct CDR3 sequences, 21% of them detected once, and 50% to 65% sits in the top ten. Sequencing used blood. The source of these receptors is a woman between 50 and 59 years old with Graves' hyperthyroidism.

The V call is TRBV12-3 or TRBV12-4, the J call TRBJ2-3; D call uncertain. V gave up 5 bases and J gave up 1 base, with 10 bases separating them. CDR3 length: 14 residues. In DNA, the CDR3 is TGTGCCAGCAGTACGGGTGTAGGCACAGATACGCAGTATTTT. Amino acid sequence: CASSTGVGTDTQYF.

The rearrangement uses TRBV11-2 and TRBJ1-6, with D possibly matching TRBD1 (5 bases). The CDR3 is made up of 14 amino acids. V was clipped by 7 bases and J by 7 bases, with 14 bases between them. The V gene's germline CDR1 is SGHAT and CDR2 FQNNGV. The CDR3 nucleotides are TGTGCCAGCACCGACAGAATCGGAAATTCACCCCTCCACTTT. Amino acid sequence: CASTDRIGNSPLHF.

CDR3 sequence reads: CASSITREAFF. The CDR3 DNA follows: TGTGCCAGCAGTATAACACGTGAAGCTTTCTTT. The rearrangement uses TRBV12-3 or TRBV12-4 and TRBJ1-1; D remains unclear. The V end lost 5 bases, the J end lost 7 bases, and 8 bases lay between the germline ends. The CDR3 spans 11 residues.

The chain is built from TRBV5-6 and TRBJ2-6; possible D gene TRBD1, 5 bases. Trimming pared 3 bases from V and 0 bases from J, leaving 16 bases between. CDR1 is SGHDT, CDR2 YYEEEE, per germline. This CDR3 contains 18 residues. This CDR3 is CASSSMTVPSSGANVLTF. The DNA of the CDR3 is TGTGCCAGCAGCTCAATGACAGTGCCTAGCTCTGGGGCCAACGTCCTGACTTTC.

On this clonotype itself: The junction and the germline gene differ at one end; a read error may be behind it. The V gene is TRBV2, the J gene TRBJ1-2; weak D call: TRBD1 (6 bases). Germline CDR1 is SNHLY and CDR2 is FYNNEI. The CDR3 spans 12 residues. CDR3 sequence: CATSGGLDGYTF. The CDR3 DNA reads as TGTGCCACCAGTGGGGGGCTGGATGGCTACACCTTC.

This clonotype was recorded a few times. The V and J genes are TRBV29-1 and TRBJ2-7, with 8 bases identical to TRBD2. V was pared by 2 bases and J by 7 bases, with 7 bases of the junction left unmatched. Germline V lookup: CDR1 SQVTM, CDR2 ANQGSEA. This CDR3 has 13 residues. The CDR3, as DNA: TGCAGCGTTGAATCAGCGGGAGTTCGAGAGCAGTACTTC. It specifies CSVESAGVREQYF.

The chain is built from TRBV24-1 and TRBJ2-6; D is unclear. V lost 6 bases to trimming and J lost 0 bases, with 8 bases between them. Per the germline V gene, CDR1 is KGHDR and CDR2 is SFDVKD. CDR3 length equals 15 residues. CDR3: CATSPGRSGANVLTF. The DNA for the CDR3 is TGTGCCACCAGTCCCGGGCGCTCTGGGGCCAACGTCCTGACTTTC.

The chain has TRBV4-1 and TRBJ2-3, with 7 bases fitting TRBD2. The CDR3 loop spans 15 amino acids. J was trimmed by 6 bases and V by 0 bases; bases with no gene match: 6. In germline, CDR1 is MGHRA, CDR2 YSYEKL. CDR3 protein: CASSQDPGGGDTQYF. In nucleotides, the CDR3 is TGCGCCAGCAGCCAAGATCCGGGGGGAGGGGATACGCAGTATTTT.

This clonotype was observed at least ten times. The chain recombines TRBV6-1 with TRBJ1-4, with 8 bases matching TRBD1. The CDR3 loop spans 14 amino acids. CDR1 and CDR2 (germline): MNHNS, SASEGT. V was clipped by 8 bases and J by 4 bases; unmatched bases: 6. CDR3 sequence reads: CASRRTGGNEKLFF. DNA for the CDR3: TGTGCCAGCCGGCGAACAGGGGGTAATGAAAAACTGTTTTTT.

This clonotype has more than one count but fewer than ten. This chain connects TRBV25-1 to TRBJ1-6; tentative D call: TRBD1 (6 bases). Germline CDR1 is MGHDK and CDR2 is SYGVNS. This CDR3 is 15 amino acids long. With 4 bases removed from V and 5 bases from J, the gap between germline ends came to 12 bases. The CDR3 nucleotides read TGTGCCAGCAGTGGCAGGGGCTGGGATAATTCACCCCTCCACTTT. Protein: CASSGRGWDNSPLHF.

CDR3 region: CASSADYREELFF. DNA for the CDR3: TGTGCCAGCAGCGCCGACTACCGCGAGGAGCTGTTTTTT. The rearrangement links TRBV7-2 to TRBJ2-2; D might be TRBD2 (5 bases). Germline CDR1 and CDR2: SGHTA and FQGNSA. The CDR3 extends over 13 amino acids. Trimming removed 5 bases from V and 10 bases from J, with 14 bases in between.

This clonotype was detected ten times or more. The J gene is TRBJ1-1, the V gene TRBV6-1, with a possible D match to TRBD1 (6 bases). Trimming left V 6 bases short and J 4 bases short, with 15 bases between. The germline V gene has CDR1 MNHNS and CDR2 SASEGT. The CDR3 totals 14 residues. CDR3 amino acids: CASSLPQGGTEAFF. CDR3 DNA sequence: TGTGCCAGCAGCCTACCACAGGGAGGCACTGAAGCTTTCTTT.

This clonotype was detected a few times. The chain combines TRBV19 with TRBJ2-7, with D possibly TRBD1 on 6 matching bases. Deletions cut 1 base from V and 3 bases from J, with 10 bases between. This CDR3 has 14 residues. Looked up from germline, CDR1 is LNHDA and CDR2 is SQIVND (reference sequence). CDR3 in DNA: TGTGCCAGTAGTATAGTAGGGGGAATCTACGAGCAGTACTTC. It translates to CASSIVGGIYEQYF.

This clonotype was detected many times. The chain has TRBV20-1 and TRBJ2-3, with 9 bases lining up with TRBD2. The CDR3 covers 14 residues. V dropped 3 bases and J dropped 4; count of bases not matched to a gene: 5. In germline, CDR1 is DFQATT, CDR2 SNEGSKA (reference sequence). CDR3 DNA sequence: TGCAGTGCTAGGGTTAGCGGGGGCTCAGATACGCAGTATTTT. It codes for CSARVSGGSDTQYF.

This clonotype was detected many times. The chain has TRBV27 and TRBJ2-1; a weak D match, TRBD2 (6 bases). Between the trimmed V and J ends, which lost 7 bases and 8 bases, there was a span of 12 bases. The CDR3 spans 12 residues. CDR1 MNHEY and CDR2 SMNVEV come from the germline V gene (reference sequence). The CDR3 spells CASMGGYDEQFF. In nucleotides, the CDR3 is TGTGCCAGCATGGGGGGTTACGATGAGCAGTTCTTC.

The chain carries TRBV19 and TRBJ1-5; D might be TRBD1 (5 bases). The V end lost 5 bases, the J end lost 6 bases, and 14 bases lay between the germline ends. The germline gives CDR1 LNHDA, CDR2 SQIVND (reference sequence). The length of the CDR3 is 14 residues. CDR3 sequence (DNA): TGTGCCAGTAGTCCCAGCGGGGCGGCTCAGCCCCAGCATTTT. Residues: CASSPSGAAQPQHF.

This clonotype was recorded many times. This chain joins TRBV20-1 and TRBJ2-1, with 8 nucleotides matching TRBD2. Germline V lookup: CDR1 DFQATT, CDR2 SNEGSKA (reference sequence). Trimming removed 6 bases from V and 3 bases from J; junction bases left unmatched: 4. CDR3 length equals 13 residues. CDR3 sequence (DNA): TGCAGTGCCGGGGGGGCGGTCTACAATGAGCAGTTCTTC. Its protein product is CSAGGAVYNEQFF.

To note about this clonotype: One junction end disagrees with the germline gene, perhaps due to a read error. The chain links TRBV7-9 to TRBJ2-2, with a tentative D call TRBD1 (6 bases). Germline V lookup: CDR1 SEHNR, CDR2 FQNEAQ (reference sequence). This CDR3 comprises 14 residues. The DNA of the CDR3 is TGTGCCAGCAGCTACCTTGGGGACACCGGGGAGCTGTCTTTT. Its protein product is CASSYLGDTGELSF.

DNA of the CDR3: TGTGCCAGCAGTAAGACACTAGGGAATCAGCCCCAGCATTTT. Translation gives CASSKTLGNQPQHF. The chain recombines TRBV28 with TRBJ1-5; D is unresolved. Germline V gene sequence: CDR1 MDHEN, CDR2 SYDVKM. The CDR3 has 14 amino acids. V was clipped by 5 bases and J by 4 bases, with 12 bases between them.

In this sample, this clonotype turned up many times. CDR3 coding DNA: TGTGCCAGCAGTTACTCGACCCTGACAGGGGGCATTTTGGATACGCAGTATTTT. The encoded protein is CASSYSTLTGGILDTQYF. The chain joins TRBV6-5 to TRBJ2-3; 10 nucleotides agree with TRBD1. V lost 0 bases and J lost 6; bases outside the gene matches: 12. This CDR3 spans 18 amino acids. Germline V gene lookup returns CDR1 MNHEY and CDR2 SVGAGI.

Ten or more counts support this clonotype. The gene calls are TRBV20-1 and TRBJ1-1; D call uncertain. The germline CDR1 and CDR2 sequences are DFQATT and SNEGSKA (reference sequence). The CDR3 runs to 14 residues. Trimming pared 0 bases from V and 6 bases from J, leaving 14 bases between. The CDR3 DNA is TGCAGTGCTAGAGATCCGGGAGCGAGGGCTGAAGCTTTCTTT. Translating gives CSARDPGARAEAFF.

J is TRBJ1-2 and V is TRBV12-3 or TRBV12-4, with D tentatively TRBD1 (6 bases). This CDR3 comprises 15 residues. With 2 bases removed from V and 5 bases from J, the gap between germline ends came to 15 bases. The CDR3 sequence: CASSLPGTSEYGYTF. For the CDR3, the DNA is TGTGCCAGCAGTTTACCGGGGACATCGGAGTATGGCTACACCTTC.

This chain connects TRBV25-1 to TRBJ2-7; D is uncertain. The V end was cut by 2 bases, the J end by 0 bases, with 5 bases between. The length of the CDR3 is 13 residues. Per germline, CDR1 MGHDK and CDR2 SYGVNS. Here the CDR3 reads CASSEIGSYEQYF. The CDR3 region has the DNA TGTGCCAGCAGTGAAATTGGCTCCTACGAGCAGTACTTC.

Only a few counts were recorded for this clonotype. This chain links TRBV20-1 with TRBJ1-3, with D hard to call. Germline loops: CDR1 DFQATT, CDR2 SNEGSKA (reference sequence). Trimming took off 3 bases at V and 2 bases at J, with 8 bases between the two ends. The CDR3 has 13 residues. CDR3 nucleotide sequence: TGCAGTGCTAGCTCCAGGACTGGAAACACCATATATTTT. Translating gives CSASSRTGNTIYF.

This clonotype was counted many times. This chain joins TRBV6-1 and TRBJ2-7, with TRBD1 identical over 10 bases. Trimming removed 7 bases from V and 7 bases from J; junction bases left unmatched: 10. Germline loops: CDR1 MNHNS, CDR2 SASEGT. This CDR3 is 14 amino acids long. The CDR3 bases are TGTGCCAGCAACCCGGGACAGGGGATTGGGGAGCAGTACTTC. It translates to CASNPGQGIGEQYF.

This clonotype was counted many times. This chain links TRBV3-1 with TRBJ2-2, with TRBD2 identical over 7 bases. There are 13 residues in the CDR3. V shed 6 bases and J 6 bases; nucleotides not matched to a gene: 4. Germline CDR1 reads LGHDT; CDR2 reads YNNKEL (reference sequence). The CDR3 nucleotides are TGTGCCAGCAGGCGGGGGAAGGCCGGGGAGCTGTTTTTT. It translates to CASRRGKAGELFF.

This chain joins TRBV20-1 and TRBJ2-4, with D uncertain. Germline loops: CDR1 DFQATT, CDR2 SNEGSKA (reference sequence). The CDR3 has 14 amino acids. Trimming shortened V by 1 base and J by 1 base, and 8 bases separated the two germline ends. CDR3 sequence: CSARAGSAKNIQYF. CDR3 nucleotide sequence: TGCAGTGCTAGAGCTGGGTCGGCCAAAAACATTCAGTACTTC.

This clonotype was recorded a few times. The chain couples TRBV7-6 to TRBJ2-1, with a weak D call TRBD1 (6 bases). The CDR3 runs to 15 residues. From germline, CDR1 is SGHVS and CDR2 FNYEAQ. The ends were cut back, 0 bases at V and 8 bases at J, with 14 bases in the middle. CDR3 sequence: CASSLAAGEFDEQFF. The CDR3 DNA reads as TGTGCCAGCAGCTTAGCGGCAGGGGAATTTGATGAGCAGTTCTTC.

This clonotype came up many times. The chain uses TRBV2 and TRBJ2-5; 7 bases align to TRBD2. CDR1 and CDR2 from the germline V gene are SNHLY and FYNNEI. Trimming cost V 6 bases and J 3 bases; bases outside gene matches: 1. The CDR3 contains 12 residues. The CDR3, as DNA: TGTGCCAGCAGACGGGGGGAAGAGACCCAGTACTTC. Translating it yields CASRRGEETQYF.

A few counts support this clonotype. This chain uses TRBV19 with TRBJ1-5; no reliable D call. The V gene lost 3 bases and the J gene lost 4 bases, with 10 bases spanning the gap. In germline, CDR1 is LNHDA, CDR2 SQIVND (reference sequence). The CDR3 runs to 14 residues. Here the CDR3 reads CASSMSDWNQPQHF. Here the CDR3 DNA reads TGTGCCAGTAGTATGTCCGACTGGAATCAGCCCCAGCATTTT.

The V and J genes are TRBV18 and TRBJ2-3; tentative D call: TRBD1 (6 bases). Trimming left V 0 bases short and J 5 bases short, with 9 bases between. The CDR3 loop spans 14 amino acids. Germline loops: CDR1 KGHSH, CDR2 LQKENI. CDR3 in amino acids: CASSPPGAGDTQYF. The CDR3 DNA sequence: TGTGCCAGCTCACCACCGGGGGCCGGAGATACGCAGTATTTT.